The clone carrying this T cell receptor beta chain was counted between two and nine times. The antigen is not known. The CDR3 has 15 residues. The V end was cut by 4 bases, the J end by 0 bases, with 11 bases between. Germline V gives CDR1 SGHRS, CDR2 YFSETQ. The source of the sample is a study of cytomegalovirus exposure and HLA in healthy donors. On the study more broadly: An analysis done earlier identified about 100 million unique TCR beta sequences from approximately 180 million T cells.

The PCR used 60 Vbeta and 13 Jbeta primers. Profiled with immunoSEQ multiplex PCR; TCRdb holds only in-frame clones, not every one. The repertoire consists of more than 85,000 clones, with around a tenth occurring once and the leading ten covering about 4.7%. Study results and caveats: Among the CMV-associated chains, a few were confirmed in vitro as specific for CMV antigens.

The origin of this receptor is a man aged 45-65 years in good health and CMV-seropositive. The sample comprised PBMCs. The chain links TRBV5-1 to TRBJ1-5; TRBD1 might be the D (6 bases). DNA for the CDR3: TGCGCCAGCAGCCCCACAGGGAATAGCAATCAGCCCCAGCATTTT. Its protein is CASSPTGNSNQPQHF.